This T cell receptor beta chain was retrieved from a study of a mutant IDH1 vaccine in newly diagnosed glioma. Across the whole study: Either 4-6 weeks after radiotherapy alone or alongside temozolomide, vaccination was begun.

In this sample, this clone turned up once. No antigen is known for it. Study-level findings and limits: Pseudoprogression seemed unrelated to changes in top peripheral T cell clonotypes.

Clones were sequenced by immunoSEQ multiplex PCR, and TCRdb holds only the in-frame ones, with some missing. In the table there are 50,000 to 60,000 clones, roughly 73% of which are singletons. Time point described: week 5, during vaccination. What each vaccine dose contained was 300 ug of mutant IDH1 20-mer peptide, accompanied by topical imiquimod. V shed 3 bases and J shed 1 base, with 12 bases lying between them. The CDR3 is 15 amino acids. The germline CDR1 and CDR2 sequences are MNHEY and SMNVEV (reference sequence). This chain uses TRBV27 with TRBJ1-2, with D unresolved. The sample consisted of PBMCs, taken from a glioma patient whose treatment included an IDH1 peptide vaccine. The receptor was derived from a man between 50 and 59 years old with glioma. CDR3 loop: CASSFLNSFNYGYTF. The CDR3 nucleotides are TGTGCCAGCAGTTTTCTGAACAGCTTTAACTATGGCTACACCTTC.